A selection of T cell receptor beta chains follows, all from one sample in a study of CD8 T cells in Susac syndrome. TCRdb independently ran MiXCR on the immunoSEQ multiplex PCR reads; one entry per CDR3 protein. Altogether 150,000 to 200,000 distinct CDR3 sequences are present, approximately 95% being singletons, with the ten largest covering 0.093%. The specimen sequenced was CD4+ T cells from PBMCs. These receptors all come from a human donor with multiple sclerosis. The CDR3 runs from the conserved cysteine through the conserved F or W. D genes are given only for firm matches. Clone size is stated in some rows and not others, as once, few, many or a class when expanded.

DNA,CDR3,V,D,J,size
TGCAGTGCCCCGACGCGGCCAGATACGCAGTATTTT,CSAPTRPDTQYF,TRBV20-1,-,TRBJ2-3,-
TGCAGTGCCCGGTGGGCCGGCACAGATACGCAGTATTTT,CSARWAGTDTQYF,TRBV20-1,-,TRBJ2-3,-
TGTGCCAGCAGCCCCTGGGGGGGGGAGCAGTACTTC,CASSPWGGEQYF,TRBV28,TRBD2,TRBJ2-7,-
TGCAGTGCTAGTCCGACCGCCTGGGACACCGGGGAGCTGTTTTTT,CSASPTAWDTGELFF,TRBV20-1,-,TRBJ2-2,-
TGTGCCAGCAGCGTGAGGGCCTCGGGCTACGAGCAGTACTTC,CASSVRASGYEQYF,TRBV9,-,TRBJ2-7,-
TGTGCCAGCAGTCGGACTAGCGGGGGGGCAGGAGATACGCAGTATTTT,CASSRTSGGAGDTQYF,TRBV5-4,TRBD2,TRBJ2-3,-
TGTGCTAGTGGTCCTCCCGGGACAGTGAACACTGAAGCTTTCTTT,CASGPPGTVNTEAFF,TRBV12-5,TRBD1,TRBJ1-1,once
TGTGCCAGCTCACCCGGTCCTTACGAGCAGTACTTC,CASSPGPYEQYF,TRBV18,-,TRBJ2-7,few
TGCGCCAGCAGCCACCCACCACGGACAGATACGCAGTATTTT,CASSHPPRTDTQYF,TRBV4-1,-,TRBJ2-3,once
TGCAGTGCTGATGAGGGGAGGTACACTGAAGCTTTCTTT,CSADEGRYTEAFF,TRBV20-1,-,TRBJ1-1,-
TGCAGTGCTTCCAACAGGGGCCTCCCCTACGAGCAGTACTTC,CSASNRGLPYEQYF,TRBV20-1,TRBD1,TRBJ2-7,-
TGTGCCAGTAGTATAACAGGGGGTGAGAATGAGCAGTTCTTC,CASSITGGENEQFF,TRBV19,TRBD1,TRBJ2-1,-
TGTGCCTGGAGTGTCGGGCGAGCGGACATTCAGTACTTC,CAWSVGRADIQYF,TRBV30,-,TRBJ2-4,-
TGTGCCAGCTCCTCCACCATGAACACTGAAGCTTTCTTT,CASSSTMNTEAFF,TRBV2,-,TRBJ1-1,-
TGCAGTGCTAACGGACTAGCGGGGGAGAACACAGATACGCAGTATTTT,CSANGLAGENTDTQYF,TRBV20-1,TRBD2,TRBJ2-3,-
TGTGCCACCCGCCCGGGGACTAGCACAGATACGCAGTATTTT,CATRPGTSTDTQYF,TRBV15,-,TRBJ2-3,-
TGCAGTGCCCGATTCATGAACACTGAAGCTTTCTTT,CSARFMNTEAFF,TRBV20-1,-,TRBJ1-1,-
TGTGCCAGCAGCTTGACCTCGGGGGGCACAGATACGCAGTATTTT,CASSLTSGGTDTQYF,TRBV5-4,-,TRBJ2-3,few
TGCAGTGCTAGGCTACCGGCAGGGGGGAAGAACACTGAAGCTTTCTTT,CSARLPAGGKNTEAFF,TRBV20-1,TRBD1,TRBJ1-1,-
TGTGCCAGCAGCTTATTCGTTTCACCCCTCCACTTT,CASSLFVSPLHF,TRBV7-8,-,TRBJ1-6,once
TGCAGTGCTAGCGGCCAATGGGAAGCTTTCTTT,CSASGQWEAFF,TRBV20-1,-,TRBJ1-1,-
TGTGCCAGCAGCACTAGGACAGGGGAGCAGTTCTTC,CASSTRTGEQFF,TRBV7-2,TRBD1,TRBJ2-1,-
TGCGCCAGCAGCTTGGGGTCCACAGGGGGCGCAGAAGTTTTCTTT,CASSLGSTGGAEVFF,TRBV5-1,TRBD1,TRBJ1-1,-
TGTGCCAGTCTAGGACAGATCAATCAGCCCCAGCATTTT,CASLGQINQPQHF,TRBV19,-,TRBJ1-5,-
TGTGCCAGCCGGGACAGGGATCGATACGAGCAGTACTTC,CASRDRDRYEQYF,TRBV6-5,TRBD1,TRBJ2-7,-
TGTGCCACCAGTGATTTGGCCAGCGGGGGGACTGAGCAGTTCTTC,CATSDLASGGTEQFF,TRBV24-1,TRBD2,TRBJ2-1,-
TGCAGCGTTGGGTTGACAGTCACCTACGAGCAGTACTTC,CSVGLTVTYEQYF,TRBV29-1,-,TRBJ2-7,-
TGTGCCTGGAGTCCCCTGGGAGCGGGGTCCTACAATGAGCAGTTCTTC,CAWSPLGAGSYNEQFF,TRBV30,TRBD2,TRBJ2-1,-
TGCAGCGTCTCAGGGGTGTACGACGAGCAGTACTTC,CSVSGVYDEQYF,TRBV29-1,-,TRBJ2-7,-